One and the same sample provided the 28 T cell receptor beta chains below, sequenced in a study of technical replicates of blood from several donors. Repertoires were generated with immunoSEQ multiplex PCR, while TCRdb's copy carries only in-frame clones and drops some. The table lists approximately 73,000 clones, 85% to 95% of them singletons. The sequencing input was T cells isolated from PBMCs. Every receptor here comes from a human donor in good health.

The chain has TRBV9 and TRBJ2-3, with 9 nucleotides matching TRBD2. The V segment lost 2 bases and the J segment 0 bases; nucleotides outside the gene matches: 10. The CDR3 runs to 18 residues. CDR1 is SGDLS and CDR2 is YYNGEE in the germline V gene. The CDR3 nucleotides are TGTGCCAGCAGCGTTTCCGGGACTAGCCCCTCTAGCACAGATACGCAGTATTTT. Amino acid sequence: CASSVSGTSPSSTDTQYF. Looking up the rest from reference TRBV9 and TRBJ2-3 gives the full variable domain: DSGVTQTPKHLITATGQRVTLRCSPRSGDLSVYWYQQSLDQGLQFLIQYYNGEERAKGNILERFSAQQFPDLHSELNLSSLELGDSALYFCASSVSGTSPSSTDTQYFGPGTRLTVL.

This chain connects TRBV30 to TRBJ1-1; D is unclear. CDR1 is GTSNPN and CDR2 is SVGIG in the germline V gene (reference sequence). This CDR3 is built from 15 residues. V lost 3 bases and J 6 bases, leaving 20 bases between the germline ends. DNA of the CDR3: TGTGCCTGGAGAAGTAAAGAGTCTCCGTCCGCTGAAGCTTTCTTT. Translated: CAWRSKESPSAEAFF.

The rearrangement uses TRBV19 and TRBJ2-5, with TRBD1 matching over 9 bases. The V gene's germline CDR1 is LNHDA and CDR2 SQIVND (reference sequence). The CDR3 has 16 amino acids. The trim removed 0 bases at V and 5 bases at J, leaving 7 bases unmatched. CDR3 amino acids: CASSIDNPTGGETQYF. Written as DNA, the CDR3 is TGTGCCAGTAGTATAGATAACCCGACAGGGGGGGAGACCCAGTACTTC.

The chain recombines TRBV7-8 with TRBJ2-5; possibly TRBD1 for D (5 bases). Looked up from germline, CDR1 is SGHVS and CDR2 is FQNEAQ. V shed 5 bases and J shed 2 bases, with 18 bases lying between them. The CDR3 runs to 16 residues. Here the CDR3 DNA reads TGTGCCAGCAGCACCCGGCTTGCAGGGTGGCAAGAGACCCAGTACTTC. Residues: CASSTRLAGWQETQYF.

The genes are TRBV4-1 and TRBJ2-7; D is possibly TRBD2 (5 bases). There are 16 residues in the CDR3. Germline V gene sequence: CDR1 MGHRA, CDR2 YSYEKL. Trimming pared 4 bases from V and 0 bases from J, leaving 16 bases between. CDR3 residues: CASSLLIGRGSYEQYF. The CDR3 nucleotides are TGCGCCAGCAGCCTCTTAATTGGTCGGGGCTCCTACGAGCAGTACTTC.

This chain joins TRBV7-9 and TRBJ2-1; TRBD2 aligns across 8 bases. The J segment lost 6 bases and the V segment lost 5 bases, leaving 6 bases of the junction unmatched. Germline CDR1 is SEHNR and CDR2 is FQNEAQ (reference sequence). This CDR3 has 14 amino acids. CDR3 coding DNA: TGTGCCAGCAGCCTTAGCGGGGCTATCAATGAGCAGTTCTTC. It encodes CASSLSGAINEQFF.

V and J are TRBV29-1 and TRBJ1-5; a possible D gene is TRBD1 (6 bases). V was clipped by 4 bases and J by 5 bases, with 9 bases between them. This CDR3 contains 12 residues. Germline-derived CDR1 and CDR2 are SQVTM and ANQGSEA. The CDR3 spells CSVGGGDQPQHF. The DNA of the CDR3 is TGCAGCGTTGGAGGGGGGGATCAGCCCCAGCATTTT.

The chain has TRBV7-2 and TRBJ1-4; D perhaps matches TRBD1 (6 bases). Germline CDR1 is SGHTA and CDR2 is FQGNSA. Trimming took 2 bases from V and 2 from J, leaving 9 bases between them. The CDR3 is made up of 15 amino acids. The CDR3 protein is CASSLLGGTNEKLFF. The CDR3 DNA is TGTGCCAGCAGCTTACTAGGGGGTACTAATGAAAAACTGTTTTTT.

J is TRBJ2-1 and V is TRBV27; 12 bases line up with TRBD2. Germline V gene sequence: CDR1 MNHEY, CDR2 SMNVEV (reference sequence). This CDR3 contains 18 residues. The J segment lost 6 bases and the V segment lost 5 bases, leaving 14 bases of the junction unmatched. CDR3 region: CASSGQHLLAGGGNEQFF. The CDR3 DNA sequence: TGTGCCAGCAGTGGCCAGCACCTTCTAGCGGGAGGGGGCAATGAGCAGTTCTTC.

The chain recombines TRBV2 with TRBJ2-5, with a tentative D call TRBD2 (5 bases). Deletions cut 7 bases from V and 2 bases from J, with 14 bases between. The CDR3 is 14 amino acids. Germline-derived CDR1 and CDR2 are SNHLY and FYNNEI. Here the CDR3 reads CASKEEAGQETQYF. The CDR3, as DNA: TGTGCCAGCAAGGAGGAGGCAGGACAAGAGACCCAGTACTTC.

V and J are TRBV27 and TRBJ1-5; tentatively, D is TRBD1 (5 bases). Trimming removed 6 bases at V and 5 bases at J, with 17 bases between. CDR3 length equals 15 residues. From germline, CDR1 is MNHEY and CDR2 SMNVEV (reference sequence). The CDR3 DNA reads TGTGCCAGCAGACCGGACACTCCATTTTATCAGCCCCAGCATTTT. It encodes CASRPDTPFYQPQHF.

Only one count was recorded for this clone. The chain is built from TRBV5-1 and TRBJ2-1; D may be TRBD2 (6 bases). The CDR3 has 16 residues. Germline V gene lookup returns CDR1 SGHRS and CDR2 YFSETQ. Trimming took 0 bases from V and 6 from J, leaving 16 bases between them. CDR3 residues: CASSLGRELVRNEQFF. The DNA of the CDR3 is TGCGCCAGCAGCTTGGGGCGGGAACTGGTGCGCAATGAGCAGTTCTTC.

This sequence joins TRBV27 and TRBJ2-3; 8 bases map to TRBD2. Germline V gene sequence: CDR1 MNHEY, CDR2 SMNVEV (reference sequence). The CDR3 is made up of 17 amino acids. V was clipped by 8 bases and J by 3 bases; unmatched bases: 16. The CDR3 DNA is TGTGCCAGCTACACCAGGTGGCGGGAGGTAGTAACAGATACGCAGTATTTT. Amino acid sequence: CASYTRWREVVTDTQYF.

The V and J genes are TRBV28 and TRBJ1-5; D unclear. The CDR3 runs 14 residues. Germline-derived CDR1 and CDR2 are MDHEN and SYDVKM. V was trimmed by 2 bases and J by 5 bases, leaving 10 bases between them. The CDR3 DNA reads as TGTGCCAGCAGTTTAGTAGCCAGCTATCAGCCCCAGCATTTT. This sequence encodes CASSLVASYQPQHF.

This sequence joins TRBV2 and TRBJ1-2; D call uncertain. CDR3 length: 10 residues. Germline CDR1 is SNHLY and CDR2 is FYNNEI. V lost 6 bases and J lost 8, with 7 bases in between. CDR3 sequence (DNA): TGTGCCAGCAGCAGAGGGGGCTACACCTTC. The encoded protein is CASSRGGYTF.

This clone appeared a single time. V gene TRBV19 combines with J gene TRBJ2-2, with 7 bases aligning to TRBD2. The CDR3 runs to 14 residues. In germline, CDR1 is LNHDA, CDR2 SQIVND (reference sequence). V lost 3 bases to trimming and J lost 5 bases; unmatched junction nucleotides: 3. The CDR3 loop reads CASSMRESTGELFF. In DNA, the CDR3 is TGTGCCAGTAGTATGCGGGAGTCGACCGGGGAGCTGTTTTTT.

This clone was seen once. The gene calls are TRBV5-1 and TRBJ1-2, with TRBD1 matching 7 bases. V lost 0 bases, J lost 0 bases, and 5 bases stayed unmatched. CDR3 size: 16 residues. Germline loops: CDR1 SGHRS, CDR2 YFSETQ. In nucleotides, the CDR3 is TGCGCCAGCAGCTTGGATGGGACAGTCTCTAACTATGGCTACACCTTC. It yields the protein CASSLDGTVSNYGYTF.

The rearrangement uses TRBV11-2 and TRBJ1-4, with 7 nucleotides matching TRBD1. This CDR3 has 15 amino acids. Germline CDR1 is SGHAT and CDR2 is FQNNGV. The trim removed 0 bases at V and 10 bases at J, leaving 8 bases unmatched. The CDR3 protein is CASSLDVAGGGKLFF. As DNA, the CDR3 is TGTGCCAGCAGCTTAGATGTGGCAGGGGGTGGAAAACTGTTTTTT.

The chain combines TRBV11-3 with TRBJ2-1, with D possibly matching TRBD2 (6 bases). The CDR3 runs to 17 residues. The V gene lost 8 bases and the J gene lost 7 bases, with 27 bases spanning the gap. Germline V lookup: CDR1 SGHNT, CDR2 YENEEA. The CDR3: CASQTPYAGTGRNEQFF. The CDR3 DNA is TGTGCCAGCCAAACCCCCTATGCGGGAACTGGTAGGAATGAGCAGTTCTTC.

The rearrangement joins TRBV9 to TRBJ2-7; D is perhaps TRBD2 (6 bases). The CDR3 runs to 12 residues. Germline CDR1 and CDR2: SGDLS and YYNGEE. V lost 4 bases to trimming and J lost 7 bases, with 12 bases between them. DNA for the CDR3: TGTGCCAGCAGCATCTCCGGGGGAGAGCAGTACTTC. As protein: CASSISGGEQYF. The full variable domain, rest sourced from reference TRBV9 and TRBJ2-7, is DSGVTQTPKHLITATGQRVTLRCSPRSGDLSVYWYQQSLDQGLQFLIQYYNGEERAKGNILERFSAQQFPDLHSELNLSSLELGDSALYFCASSISGGEQYFGPGTRLTVT.

This clone was seen just once. The CDR3 nucleotides are TGTGCCAGCAGGGGCTACCTCTACGAGCAGTACTTC. Residues: CASRGYLYEQYF. The chain carries TRBV6-5 and TRBJ2-7; D is undetermined. Per the germline V gene, CDR1 is MNHEY and CDR2 is SVGAGI. The CDR3 is made up of 12 amino acids. V was shortened by 6 bases and J by 3 bases, with 9 bases between the two germline ends.

The genes are TRBV4-1 and TRBJ2-2; 9 nucleotides agree with TRBD2. The CDR3 extends over 15 amino acids. Germline V lookup: CDR1 MGHRA, CDR2 YSYEKL. Trimming cost V 6 bases and J 5 bases; bases outside gene matches: 7. CDR3: CASRVAGVGTGELFF. As DNA, the CDR3 is TGCGCCAGCAGGGTAGCGGGAGTAGGGACCGGGGAGCTGTTTTTT.

The chain combines TRBV6-5 with TRBJ2-5; possible D gene TRBD1, 6 bases. The J call may be faulty, since TRBJ2-7 better matches the DNA end. The CDR3 runs to 13 residues. Germline CDR1 is MNHEY and CDR2 is SVGAGI. CDR3 region: CASGRQGTNEQYF. Here the CDR3 DNA reads TGTGCCAGCGGCCGCCAGGGGACGAACGAGCAGTACTTC.

The chain is built from TRBV7-9 and TRBJ2-7, with a tentative D call TRBD2 (5 bases). V was pared by 1 base and J by 4 bases, with 20 bases between. CDR3 length: 17 residues. Germline V gives CDR1 SEHNR, CDR2 FQNEAQ (reference sequence). CDR3 sequence reads: CASSLGDHGGIEYEQYF. The CDR3 nucleotides are TGTGCCAGCAGCTTAGGAGACCACGGAGGAATTGAATACGAGCAGTACTTC.

This clone was seen a single time. This chain links TRBV28 with TRBJ2-7; 12 bases are a match to TRBD2. The V and J ends lost 6 bases and 1 base, in that order; junction bases with no gene match: 4. The CDR3 sequence is 15 residues long. Per the germline V gene, CDR1 is MDHEN and CDR2 is SYDVKM. In DNA form, the CDR3 reads TGTGCCAGCAGACCAACTAGCGGGGGGTCCTACGAGCAGTACTTC. Protein: CASRPTSGGSYEQYF. Based on the CDR3 plus reference TRBV28 and TRBJ2-7, the full variable domain is DVKVTQSSRYLVKRTGEKVFLECVQDMDHENMFWYRQDPGLGLRLIYFSYDVKMKEKGDIPEGYSVSREKKERFSLILESASTNQTSMYLCASRPTSGGSYEQYFGPGTRLTVT.

The CDR3 is CASSLGWSLAGGPPDTQYF. Written as DNA, the CDR3 is TGTGCCAGCAGCTTAGGCTGGAGTCTAGCGGGAGGGCCCCCAGATACGCAGTATTTT. This chain connects TRBV7-9 to TRBJ2-3; 12 nucleotides match TRBD2. The CDR3 is 19 residues long. Per germline, CDR1 SEHNR and CDR2 FQNEAQ (reference sequence). Trimming cost V 1 base and J 4 bases; bases outside gene matches: 12.

The V gene is TRBV19, the J gene TRBJ2-7; 9 nucleotides align to TRBD1. The CDR3 has 13 amino acids. V was clipped by 6 bases and J by 7 bases; unmatched bases: 7. Germline assignment: CDR1 LNHDA and CDR2 SQIVND (reference sequence). The CDR3 reads CASSRDRVGEQYF. CDR3 nucleotides: TGTGCCAGTAGCCGGGACAGGGTTGGGGAGCAGTACTTC.

On this clone: Distinct nucleotide sequences in the sample also encode this CDR3. The CDR3 bases are TGTGCCAGCAGTTTCCAGGGGGGGAACACTGAAGCTTTCTTT. It translates to CASSFQGGNTEAFF. The rearrangement uses TRBV27 and TRBJ1-1; 7 nucleotides agree with TRBD1. V lost 3 bases to trimming and J lost 1 base; unmatched junction nucleotides: 2. Germline V gives CDR1 MNHEY, CDR2 SMNVEV (reference sequence). CDR3 length: 14 residues.